The sequence of this TCR beta chain was determined in a study of shared clonotypes between healthy human individuals. Study conclusions and caveats: Blood was the sole source, and tissue repertoires probably differ.

PCR replicates from unsorted PBMC used roughly 310 ng DNA, and this amount was about 30,000 T cell genomes. Methods used by the authors: Filtering differed because ImmunoSEQ produced junction-only sequences that carried no quality scores. The assay was immunoSEQ multiplex PCR, and TCRdb's table has in-frame clones only and misses some. That table is the source of V, J and clone size, and D and trimming were worked out from the DNA. The repertoire holds a few hundred thousand clones, with 70% to 80% as singletons. To note about this clone: Its matching antigen is unknown.

V gave up 0 bases and J gave up 4 bases, with 12 bases separating them. Germline V lookup: CDR1 GTSNPN, CDR2 SVGIG (reference sequence). This CDR3 has 14 amino acids. The chain recombines TRBV30 with TRBJ2-5; perhaps TRBD2 as D (6 bases). This TCR was recovered from a woman in her 40s in good health. Some clones in this sample may be carry-over from other donors' samples. The sample comprised PBMCs. DNA of the CDR3: TGTGCCTGGAGTGTACCTTGGGGGGTAGAGACCCAGTACTTC. Its translation is CAWSVPWGVETQYF.